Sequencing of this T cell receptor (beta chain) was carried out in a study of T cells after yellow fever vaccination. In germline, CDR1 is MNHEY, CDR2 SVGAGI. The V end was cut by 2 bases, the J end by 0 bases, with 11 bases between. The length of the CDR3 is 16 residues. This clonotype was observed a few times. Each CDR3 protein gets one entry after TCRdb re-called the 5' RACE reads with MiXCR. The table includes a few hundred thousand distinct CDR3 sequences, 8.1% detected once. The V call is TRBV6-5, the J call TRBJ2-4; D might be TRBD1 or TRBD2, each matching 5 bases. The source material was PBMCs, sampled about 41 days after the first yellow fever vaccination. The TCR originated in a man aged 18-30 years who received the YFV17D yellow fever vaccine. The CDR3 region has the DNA TGTGCCAGCAGTTACGCCCGGGGCAGAGCCAAAAACATTCAGTACTTC. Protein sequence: CASSYARGRAKNIQYF.